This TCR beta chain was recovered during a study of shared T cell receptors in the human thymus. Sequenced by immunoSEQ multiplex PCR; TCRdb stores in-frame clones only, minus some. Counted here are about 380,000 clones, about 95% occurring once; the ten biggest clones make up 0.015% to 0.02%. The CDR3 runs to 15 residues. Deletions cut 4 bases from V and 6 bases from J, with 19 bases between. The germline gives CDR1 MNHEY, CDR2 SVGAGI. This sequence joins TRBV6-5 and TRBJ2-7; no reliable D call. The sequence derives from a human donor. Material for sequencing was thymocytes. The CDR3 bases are TGTGCCAGCAGTTCTAAAAAGGCTAGTGTTTGCGAGCAGTACTTC. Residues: CASSSKKASVCEQYF.